Each of the 8 T cell receptor beta chains below was sequenced from the same sample in a study of blood T cell repertoires in COVID-19. The protocol was immunoSEQ multiplex PCR, while the TCRdb copy is restricted to in-frame clones and leaves out a portion. Of 250,000 to 300,000 clones in the sample, 88% were seen once. The sample comprised PBMCs or T cells enriched from blood (not recorded which). The receptors stem from a woman in her sixties in a cohort exposed to, infected with or recovered from COVID-19 (not recorded which).

This clone came up once. The chain recombines TRBV6-7 with TRBJ1-2, with D hard to call. TRBV6-7 is reported as an ORF; its role is uncertain. V lost 2 bases, J lost 7 bases, and 8 bases lay in between. The CDR3 is made up of 12 amino acids. As DNA, the CDR3 is TGTGCCAGCAGTTACATTCCCCGTGGCTACACCTTC. Translating gives CASSYIPRGYTF.

The J gene is TRBJ2-3, the V gene TRBV2; 8 bases map to TRBD2. The CDR3 runs to 15 residues. J was trimmed by 0 bases and V by 4 bases; bases with no gene match: 3. CDR1 and CDR2 (germline): SNHLY, FYNNEI. CDR3 coding DNA: TGTGCCAGCAGTGCGGGGGGGGCCAGCACAGATACGCAGTATTTT. Residues: CASSAGGASTDTQYF.

The chain has TRBV28 and TRBJ1-1; TRBD1 is a possible D gene (5 bases). V lost 6 bases and J lost 0, with 8 bases in between. CDR1 and CDR2 from the germline V gene are MDHEN and SYDVKM. CDR3 length: 13 residues. The CDR3 region has the DNA TGTGCCAGCAGGACAGTGATGAACACTGAAGCTTTCTTT. This encodes CASRTVMNTEAFF. Using reference TRBV28 and TRBJ1-1 for the parts outside the CDR3, the full variable domain is DVKVTQSSRYLVKRTGEKVFLECVQDMDHENMFWYRQDPGLGLRLIYFSYDVKMKEKGDIPEGYSVSREKKERFSLILESASTNQTSMYLCASRTVMNTEAFFGQGTRLTVV.

This chain joins TRBV2 and TRBJ2-2; 7 nucleotides match TRBD2. Germline V CDR1 and CDR2: SNHLY, FYNNEI. The V gene end was trimmed by 6 bases and the J gene end by 1 base; junction bases not matched to a gene: 5. The CDR3 has 15 amino acids. DNA of the CDR3: TGTGCCAGCAGGGGGGGGACGGAGAACACCGGGGAGCTGTTTTTT. Its protein is CASRGGTENTGELFF.

The chain's CDR3 is CASSDQKGQETQYF. The CDR3 DNA follows: TGTGCCAGCAGTGATCAAAAGGGGCAAGAGACCCAGTACTTC. The rearrangement links TRBV2 to TRBJ2-5, with D possibly being TRBD1 (5 bases). Trimming pared 3 bases from V and 2 bases from J, leaving 10 bases between. The CDR3 runs 14 residues. The germline V gene has CDR1 SNHLY and CDR2 FYNNEI.

The V and J genes are TRBV5-3 and TRBJ2-1; D may be TRBD2 (6 bases). TRBV5-3 is an open reading frame, and its role is uncertain. CDR3 length: 18 amino acids. Trimming shortened V by 4 bases and J by 0 bases, and 20 bases separated the two germline ends. Here the CDR3 reads CARSKPWTTPSSYNEQFF. The CDR3, as DNA: TGTGCCAGAAGCAAACCCTGGACTACCCCGAGCTCCTACAATGAGCAGTTCTTC.

This sequence joins TRBV7-9 and TRBJ2-1; unclear D gene. Trimming pared 4 bases from V and 9 bases from J, leaving 10 bases between. The CDR3 is 12 amino acids. Germline CDR1 is SEHNR and CDR2 is FQNEAQ (reference sequence). CDR3 coding DNA: TGTGCCAGCAGCTCAGAGGTGGGTGAGCAGTTCTTC. It codes for CASSSEVGEQFF.

This sequence joins TRBV10-3 and TRBJ2-2, with 8 bases aligning to TRBD1. With V trimmed by 4 bases and J by 4 bases, 11 bases remained unmatched. The germline gives CDR1 ENHRY, CDR2 SYGVKD. This CDR3 contains 17 residues. The CDR3 nucleotides read TGTGCCATCAGTGCGTCGGCCGGACAGGGTTCCACCGGGGAGCTGTTTTTT. The encoded protein is CAISASAGQGSTGELFF.